The clone carrying this T cell receptor (beta chain) came up many times. What it binds is not known. It was RNA transcripts that yielded the amplified TCR beta CDR3 regions. In the first-round RT-PCR of the TCR CDR3, the HTBI primer set was used. TCRdb used MiXCR to reprocess the multiplex PCR reads, holding one entry per CDR3 protein. The sample has approximately 720,000 distinct CDR3 sequences; under 20% are singletons. Each 10 ml fresh peripheral blood draw supplied the PBMCs. These data are taken from a study of T cells in Graves' hyperthyroidism and ophthalmopathy. V shed 2 bases and J shed 5 bases, with 13 bases lying between them. This CDR3 contains 15 residues. Germline V gives CDR1 SGHTA, CDR2 FQGNSA. Regarding the study as a whole: Blood also showed most of the thyroid clonotypes that were expanded above 0.001. The model forecast ophthalmopathy, anticipating it by a median about six months before onset. From stable hyperthyroidism, ophthalmopathy was separated by a 13 V-J model.

The sequence derives from a woman aged 50 to 65 with Graves' hyperthyroidism that later progressed to Graves' ophthalmopathy. The sequencing input was blood. The chain couples TRBV7-2 to TRBJ2-1; no definite D call. The CDR3 DNA is TGTGCCAGCAGCTTATTGCCCTTTCCTAACAATGAGCAGTTCTTC. As protein: CASSLLPFPNNEQFF.